These 23 T cell receptor beta chains came from one sample sequenced in a study of cytomegalovirus exposure and HLA in healthy donors (dated by TCRdb to about 2017). Library method: the immunoSEQ multiplex PCR assay. A mixture of 60 forward primers for TCR Vbeta segments and 13 reverse primers for TCR Jbeta segments was used in the multiplex PCR. This is the immuneACCESS table as TCRdb keeps it, with only in-frame sequences that have V and J called. A part of the clones is gone; compared with another copy, unresolved V genes explain less than half, and the rest is unexplained. The sample profile shows under 85,000 clones; around 80% of them were found once. In total, the top ten clones hold approximately 4.2% of the sample. The sequencing sample was made of PBMCs. All receptors come from a woman aged 25 to 39 in good health and CMV-seronegative.

The chain joins TRBV5-1 to TRBJ2-5, with D perhaps matching TRBD1 (6 bases). Germline V gives CDR1 SGHRS, CDR2 YFSETQ. The CDR3 spans 14 residues. V was shortened by 2 bases and J by 0 bases, with 8 bases between the two germline ends. CDR3 protein: CASSLRTDQETQYF. For the CDR3, the DNA is TGCGCCAGCAGCTTAAGGACAGACCAAGAGACCCAGTACTTC. The full variable domain, in which reference TRBV5-1 and TRBJ2-5 provide the parts outside the CDR3, is KAGVTQTPRYLIKTRGQQVTLSCSPISGHRSVSWYQQTPGQGLQFLFEYFSETQRNKGNFPGRFSGRQFSNSRSEMNVSTLELGDSALYLCASSLRTDQETQYFGPGTRLLVL.

This clone was detected a few times. J is TRBJ2-1 and V is TRBV5-1, with TRBD1 identical over 12 bases. The length of the CDR3 is 16 residues. With 1 base clipped from V and 7 bases from J, the junction kept 6 bases outside the gene matches. Germline CDR1 SGHRS, CDR2 YFSETQ. The CDR3, as DNA: TGCGCCAGCAGCTTGCAGGGGACAGGGGGCGGGAATGAGCAGTTCTTC. Translated, it gives CASSLQGTGGGNEQFF.

This rearrangement joins TRBV25-1 to TRBJ1-1; D gene uncertain. V was clipped by 7 bases and J by 0 bases, with 9 bases between them. There are 13 residues in the CDR3. CDR1 and CDR2 from the germline V gene are MGHDK and SYGVNS. The CDR3 nucleotides read TGTGCCAGCATCACAGATTTGAACACTGAAGCTTTCTTT. It is translated as CASITDLNTEAFF.

There are a few counts of this clone. The chain combines TRBV6-1 with TRBJ2-3, with 7 bases matching TRBD2. Per the germline V gene, CDR1 is MNHNS and CDR2 is SASEGT. The J segment lost 0 bases and the V segment lost 7 bases, leaving 7 bases of the junction unmatched. The CDR3 contains 15 residues. The CDR3 DNA reads as TGTGCCAGCATTGGGGGGGAGGGGAGCACAGATACGCAGTATTTT. It is translated as CASIGGEGSTDTQYF.

Sample share makes this clone medium-sized. The rearrangement uses TRBV11-2 and TRBJ2-7; 8 bases are a match to TRBD1. This CDR3 region has 11 residues. Germline loops: CDR1 SGHAT, CDR2 FQNNGV. V dropped 5 bases and J dropped 12; count of bases not matched to a gene: 6. The chain's CDR3 is CASSPGQERYF. In nucleotides, the CDR3 is TGTGCCAGCAGCCCGGGACAGGAACGGTACTTC.

This clone was seen once. The chain uses TRBV9 and TRBJ1-1, with D possibly being TRBD1 (5 bases). Germline-derived CDR1 and CDR2 are SGDLS and YYNGEE. The CDR3 extends over 14 amino acids. Trimming took 4 bases from V and 4 from J, leaving 14 bases between them. CDR3 in DNA: TGTGCCAGCAGCTTCAGGGAGGTCGTCACTGAAGCTTTCTTT. This encodes CASSFREVVTEAFF. The variable domain in full, with the rest retrieved from reference TRBV9 and TRBJ1-1, is DSGVTQTPKHLITATGQRVTLRCSPRSGDLSVYWYQQSLDQGLQFLIQYYNGEERAKGNILERFSAQQFPDLHSELNLSSLELGDSALYFCASSFREVVTEAFFGQGTRLTVV.

The chain uses TRBV29-1 and TRBJ1-3, with TRBD1 identical over 9 bases. This CDR3 contains 14 residues. Germline V gene lookup returns CDR1 SQVTM and CDR2 ANQGSEA. V was pared by 5 bases and J by 3 bases, with 5 bases of the junction left unmatched. The CDR3 DNA follows: TGCAGCGTTACGGGACAGGGCGGTGGAAACACCATATATTTT. It is translated as CSVTGQGGGNTIYF.

This chain joins TRBV6-4 and TRBJ2-5; 8 bases line up with TRBD1. V trimming: 4 bases; J trimming: 4 bases; junction bases outside the gene matches: 2. The CDR3 totals 13 residues. Germline values: CDR1 MRHNA, CDR2 SNTAGT. For the CDR3, the DNA is TGTGCCAGCAGTGCTGACAGGGGAGAGACCCAGTACTTC. It translates to CASSADRGETQYF.

This clone was counted a few times. The rearrangement uses TRBV4-3 and TRBJ1-1, with 7 positions matching TRBD1. The germline V gene encodes CDR1 LGHNA and CDR2 YSLEER. The CDR3 sequence is 16 residues long. The junction had 8 bases not matched to a gene; V was cut back by 4 bases and J by 0 bases. CDR3 nucleotide sequence: TGCGCCAGCAGCCCGGGACAGATGATTATGAACACTGAAGCTTTCTTT. It codes for CASSPGQMIMNTEAFF.

The chain links TRBV10-3 to TRBJ1-2, with 9 bases identical to TRBD1. Germline values: CDR1 ENHRY, CDR2 SYGVKD. This CDR3 has 14 residues. Trimming removed 6 bases from V and 4 bases from J; junction bases left unmatched: 6. CDR3 sequence reads: CAISAQGAGYGYTF. The DNA of the CDR3 is TGTGCCATCAGCGCACAGGGGGCGGGCTATGGCTACACCTTC.

In its sample, this clone was seen a few times. This rearrangement joins TRBV4-1 to TRBJ1-4; weak D call: TRBD1 (6 bases). V lost 7 bases, J lost 1 base, and 16 bases lay in between. The CDR3 is 16 residues long. Germline lookup yields CDR1 MGHRA and CDR2 YSYEKL. CDR3 sequence reads: CASKRAGAGTNEKLFF. The CDR3 bases are TGCGCCAGCAAACGCGCAGGGGCAGGAACTAATGAAAAACTGTTTTTT.

The CDR3 spells CASSSRGGAFF. The DNA of the CDR3 is TGTGCCAGTAGCAGCCGAGGGGGAGCTTTCTTT. The V call is TRBV19, the J call TRBJ1-1; TRBD1 might be the D (6 bases). This CDR3 is built from 11 residues. Per the germline V gene, CDR1 is LNHDA and CDR2 is SQIVND (reference sequence). Between the trimmed V and J ends, which lost 6 bases and 10 bases, there was a span of 12 bases.

The chain links TRBV7-6 to TRBJ1-4; the match to TRBD1 covers 9 bases. The V and J ends lost 9 bases and 5 bases, in that order; junction bases with no gene match: 7. In germline, CDR1 is SGHVS, CDR2 FNYEAQ. The CDR3 runs to 14 residues. DNA for the CDR3: TGTGCCAGTACCTTCGGGACAGGGAATGAAAAACTGTTTTTT. This encodes CASTFGTGNEKLFF. Together with reference TRBV7-6 and TRBJ1-4, the CDR3 gives the full variable domain: GAGVSQSPRYKVTKRGQDVALRCDPISGHVSLYWYRQALGQGPEFLTYFNYEAQQDKSGLPNDRFSAERPEGSISTLTIQRTEQRDSAMYRCASTFGTGNEKLFFGSGTQLSVL.

The CDR3 region is CAWTVRETSGTGWETQYF. The CDR3 nucleotides are TGTGCCTGGACCGTACGGGAGACTAGCGGAACCGGGTGGGAGACCCAGTACTTC. The chain has TRBV30 and TRBJ2-5; the match to TRBD2 covers 9 bases. The CDR3 loop spans 18 amino acids. Germline V gives CDR1 GTSNPN, CDR2 SVGIG (reference sequence). V lost 4 bases and J lost 5; bases outside the gene matches: 20.

This clone showed up just once. This sequence joins TRBV30 and TRBJ2-5, with 11 bases that match TRBD2. Germline V gene lookup returns CDR1 GTSNPN and CDR2 SVGIG (reference sequence). This CDR3 contains 15 residues. V shed 0 bases, J shed 5 bases, and the junction held 5 bases outside the gene matches. The CDR3 DNA is TGTGCCTGGAGTGTACTAGCGGGGGCCGGGGAGACCCAGTACTTC. Translation gives CAWSVLAGAGETQYF. The full variable domain, completed using reference TRBV30 and TRBJ2-5, is SQTIHQWPATLVQPVGSPLSLECTVEGTSNPNLYWYRQAAGRGLQLLFYSVGIGQISSEVPQNLSASRPQDRQFILSSKKLLLSDSGFYLCAWSVLAGAGETQYFGPGTRLLVL.

V and J are TRBV5-1 and TRBJ2-2, with D perhaps TRBD1 (6 bases). Trimming cost V 5 bases and J 5 bases, with 10 bases left between them. In germline, CDR1 is SGHRS, CDR2 YFSETQ. The CDR3 covers 13 residues. As DNA, the CDR3 is TGCGCCAGCAGAATAGGGGGAACCGGGGAGCTGTTTTTT. This translates into CASRIGGTGELFF.

The V and J genes are TRBV10-1 and TRBJ1-5; perhaps TRBD1 as D (5 bases). This CDR3 has 15 residues. V lost 2 bases and J lost 4, with 12 bases in between. CDR1 is WNHNN, CDR2 SYGVQD, per germline (reference sequence). The CDR3 loop is CASSETGVGNQPQHF. CDR3 nucleotide sequence: TGCGCCAGCAGTGAGACAGGTGTTGGGAATCAGCCCCAGCATTTT.

The rearrangement uses TRBV6-5 and TRBJ2-2; the D gene is possibly TRBD2 (6 bases). The germline V gene encodes CDR1 MNHEY and CDR2 SVGAGI. This CDR3 contains 15 residues. V gave up 1 base and J gave up 7 bases, with 13 bases separating them. As DNA, the CDR3 is TGTGCCAGCAGTTACTTGTCTAGCGAGGGCGGGGAGCTGTTTTTT. Translation: CASSYLSSEGGELFF.

The CDR3 protein is CASSVQGWDTQYF. CDR3 coding DNA: TGTGCCAGCAGCGTGCAGGGATGGGATACGCAGTATTTT. The chain joins TRBV9 to TRBJ2-3, with D perhaps matching TRBD1 (5 bases). V was clipped by 2 bases and J by 6 bases, with 10 bases between them. Germline V CDR1 and CDR2: SGDLS, YYNGEE. This CDR3 contains 13 residues. Complete variable domain (other parts from reference TRBV9 and TRBJ2-3): DSGVTQTPKHLITATGQRVTLRCSPRSGDLSVYWYQQSLDQGLQFLIQYYNGEERAKGNILERFSAQQFPDLHSELNLSSLELGDSALYFCASSVQGWDTQYFGPGTRLTVL.

The chain employs TRBV5-1 and TRBJ2-1; D unclear. Trimming removed 6 bases from V and 7 bases from J, with 11 bases in between. This CDR3 spans 12 amino acids. From germline, CDR1 is SGHRS and CDR2 YFSETQ. The CDR3 reads CASTRLGNEQFF. The CDR3 DNA reads TGCGCCAGCACCCGGCTCGGGAATGAGCAGTTCTTC.

The V call is TRBV15, the J call TRBJ2-1; tentative D call: TRBD2 (5 bases). The germline CDR1 and CDR2 sequences are LNHNV and YYDKDF (reference sequence). V was cut by 1 base and J by 12 bases, with 16 bases left in between. The CDR3 covers 14 residues. In DNA form, the CDR3 reads TGTGCCACCAGCAGAGGGGCAGACTCTCGGGGGCAGTTCTTC. Translating gives CATSRGADSRGQFF.

This chain joins TRBV4-1 and TRBJ2-6; TRBD2 might be the D (6 bases). The V end was cut by 1 base, the J end by 3 bases, with 10 bases between. Looked up from germline, CDR1 is MGHRA and CDR2 is YSYEKL. The CDR3 runs 16 residues. This CDR3 is CASSQVYGSGANVLTF. The CDR3 nucleotides are TGCGCCAGCAGCCAAGTGTACGGGAGTGGGGCCAACGTCCTGACTTTC.

In this sample, this clone turned up once. Its ends do not fully match the called genes, so a read error is possible. V gene TRBV29-1 combines with J gene TRBJ1-2; unclear D gene. The CDR3 loop spans 10 amino acids. CDR1 is SQVTM, CDR2 ANQGSEA, per germline. Written as DNA, the CDR3 is TGCAGCGTCCTAAAACGGGAATCCTACTTC. The encoded protein is CSVLKRESYF. The variable domain in full, with the rest retrieved from reference TRBV29-1 and TRBJ1-2, is SAVISQKPSRDICQRGTSLTIQCQVDSQVTMMFWYRQQPGQSLTLIATANQGSEATYESGFVIDKFPISRPNLTFSTLTVSNMSPEDSSIYLCSVLKRESYFGSGTRLTVV.